A single sample gave rise to the 10 T cell receptor beta chains below, sequenced in a study of blood T cell repertoires in COVID-19. This table comes from immunoSEQ multiplex PCR, and its TCRdb copy is limited to in-frame clones, with some not included. The data hold around 250,000 clones, with 82% observed a single time. Source material: peripheral blood. Receptors were obtained from a woman in her late teens or twenties with acute or convalescent COVID-19.

The chain links TRBV18 to TRBJ2-7; possibly TRBD2 for D (6 bases). CDR3 length equals 16 residues. V dropped 5 bases and J dropped 2 bases, with 19 bases sitting between them. Germline CDR1 is KGHSH and CDR2 is LQKENI. CDR3 in amino acids: CASSFSGAREAYEQYF. In DNA, the CDR3 is TGTGCCAGCTCATTCTCTGGGGCCAGGGAGGCCTACGAGCAGTACTTC.

The chain couples TRBV4-1 to TRBJ2-7; 9 bases map to TRBD1. With 1 base clipped from V and 1 base from J, the junction kept 8 bases outside the gene matches. Per germline, CDR1 MGHRA and CDR2 YSYEKL. The CDR3 consists of 17 residues. This chain's CDR3 is CASSQGPGTGISYEQYF. In DNA form, the CDR3 reads TGCGCCAGCAGCCAAGGCCCCGGGACAGGGATTTCCTACGAGCAGTACTTC.

The sample holds one count of this clone. The chain recombines TRBV11-3 with TRBJ1-1; D is perhaps TRBD1 (5 bases). The length of the CDR3 is 13 residues. Germline V CDR1 and CDR2: SGHNT, YENEEA. V was cut by 6 bases and J by 1 base, with 9 bases left in between. The CDR3 loop reads CASSSDRNTEAFF. CDR3 nucleotide sequence: TGTGCCAGCAGTTCCGACAGGAACACTGAAGCTTTCTTT.

This clone was seen only once. V and J are TRBV2 and TRBJ2-2; TRBD2 matches 13 bases. The CDR3 spans 19 residues. J lost 1 base, V lost 6 bases, and 11 bases had no gene match. In germline, CDR1 is SNHLY, CDR2 FYNNEI. Here the CDR3 DNA reads TGTGCCAGCAGGCCAGGACTAGCGGGAGACCCGAAGAACACCGGGGAGCTGTTTTTT. Translation: CASRPGLAGDPKNTGELFF.

The chain carries TRBV15 and TRBJ1-2, with 7 bases fitting TRBD1. With V trimmed by 0 bases and J by 8 bases, 9 bases remained unmatched. Germline CDR1 reads LNHNV; CDR2 reads YYDKDF (reference sequence). This CDR3 spans 15 amino acids. CDR3 protein: CATSRDFATGNGYTF. The DNA for the CDR3 is TGTGCCACCAGCAGAGATTTTGCGACAGGGAACGGCTACACCTTC.

The chain is built from TRBV19 and TRBJ1-2; no definite D call. CDR1 and CDR2 (germline): LNHDA, SQIVND (reference sequence). This CDR3 spans 13 amino acids. Between the trimmed V and J ends, which lost 4 bases and 7 bases, there was a span of 13 bases. CDR3 DNA sequence: TGTGCCAGTAGTACTCCCAACGGGGTTGGCTACACCTTC. Protein: CASSTPNGVGYTF.

The rearrangement uses TRBV6-6 and TRBJ2-1; 10 bases line up with TRBD2. Unmatched junction bases numbered 12, after V lost 6 bases and J lost 7 bases. Germline V gene sequence: CDR1 MNHNY, CDR2 SVGAGI (reference sequence). The CDR3 sequence is 16 residues long. As DNA, the CDR3 is TGTGCCAGCAGCCCGGGGGGACTAGCGTTGGGAAATGAGCAGTTCTTC. Its translation is CASSPGGLALGNEQFF.

V gene TRBV25-1 combines with J gene TRBJ1-1; D is possibly TRBD1 (5 bases). CDR3 size: 14 residues. Germline V gene data show CDR1 as MGHDK and CDR2 as SYGVNS. Between the trimmed V and J ends, which lost 6 bases and 0 bases, there was a span of 11 bases. The CDR3 DNA reads as TGTGCCAGCAGAGAGACAGAACTGAACACTGAAGCTTTCTTT. This gives the protein CASRETELNTEAFF.

This chain links TRBV10-1 with TRBJ2-1, with TRBD2 identical over 13 bases. J gave up 1 base and V 4 bases, and 4 bases lay outside the gene matches. The CDR3 extends over 17 amino acids. Germline V gives CDR1 WNHNN, CDR2 SYGVQD (reference sequence). The CDR3 spells CASSGGLAGQSYNEQFF. DNA for the CDR3: TGCGCCAGCAGTGGGGGACTAGCGGGACAATCCTACAATGAGCAGTTCTTC.

This CDR3 is CASSSGRALHEQFF. The CDR3 bases are TGTGCCAGCAGCAGCGGGAGGGCATTGCATGAGCAGTTCTTC. The chain combines TRBV7-2 with TRBJ2-1, with 10 bases that match TRBD2. The CDR3 loop spans 14 amino acids. The V gene end was trimmed by 5 bases and the J gene end by 8 bases; junction bases not matched to a gene: 6. CDR1 and CDR2 from the germline V gene are SGHTA and FQGNSA.